This is a list of T cell receptor beta chains from one sample in a study of T-cell memory formation after mild COVID-19. MiXCR, applied by TCRdb to the 5' RACE reads, yields one record per CDR3 protein. Of approximately 570,000 distinct CDR3 sequences listed, 15% to 20% were seen once; the top ten hold more than 10%. Sequencing input: PBMCs or a T cell subset sorted from them (not recorded which). The receptors derive from an adult woman who had mild COVID-19 (a few samples of this study predate the infection). Cell type and time point are not known. Both conserved end residues are part of each CDR3. A D gene is named only where the DNA matches it firmly. Size tells how often a clone was seen (once, few, many) or the class of an expanded clone, and some rows leave it out.

TRBV20-1,NA,NA,TRBJ2-1,CSASSGAPRDNEQFF,TGCAGTGCTAGCTCAGGGGCTCCGAGGGACAATGAGCAGTTCTTC
TRBV12-3/TRBV12-4,many,NA,TRBJ1-1,CASSPGWNTEAFF,TGTGCCAGCAGTCCGGGTTGGAACACTGAAGCTTTCTTT
TRBV5-1,few,TRBD2,TRBJ2-7,CASSLGLADLYEQYF,TGCGCCAGCAGCTTGGGACTAGCGGATTTATACGAGCAGTACTTC
TRBV3-1,NA,TRBD1,TRBJ2-2,CASDDRAGELFF,TGTGCCAGCGACGACAGGGCCGGGGAGCTGTTTTTT
TRBV12-3/TRBV12-4,NA,TRBD1,TRBJ1-5,CASSLNDRVTNQPQHF,TGTGCCAGCAGTTTAAATGACAGGGTCACCAATCAGCCCCAGCATTTT
TRBV19,few,NA,TRBJ2-2,CASSILASTGELFF,TGTGCCAGTAGTATACTAGCGTCTACCGGGGAGCTGTTTTTT
TRBV4-1,many,NA,TRBJ1-1,CASSQEGTYESLNTEAFF,TGCGCCAGCAGCCAAGAGGGAACATACGAAAGTTTGAACACTGAAGCTTTCTTT
TRBV7-3,few,NA,TRBJ1-1,CASSFQMNTEAFF,TGTGCCAGCAGCTTTCAGATGAACACTGAAGCTTTCTTT
TRBV12-5,few,NA,TRBJ2-7,CASGNSGRGGSEQYF,TGTGCTAGTGGGAACTCCGGCAGGGGAGGGTCCGAGCAGTACTTC
TRBV15,NA,TRBD2,TRBJ2-7,CATSSGGATYEQYF,TGTGCCACCAGCAGCGGGGGGGCTACCTACGAGCAGTACTTC
TRBV3-1,NA,NA,TRBJ2-3,CASSQGGSNTQYF,TGTGCCAGCAGCCAGGGGGGATCGAATACGCAGTATTTT
TRBV6-5,NA,NA,TRBJ2-1,CASSYSSGYNEQFF,TGTGCCAGCAGTTATAGTTCAGGCTACAATGAGCAGTTCTTC
TRBV24-1,NA,NA,TRBJ2-1,CATSDVYNEQFF,TGTGCCACCAGTGATGTGTACAATGAGCAGTTCTTC
TRBV7-2,NA,NA,TRBJ1-1,CASSLGGQNEAFF,TGTGCCAGCAGCTTAGGCGGGCAGAATGAAGCTTTCTTT
TRBV5-1,few,NA,TRBJ1-4,CASSLGVRNEKLFF,TGCGCCAGCAGCTTGGGAGTCAGAAATGAAAAACTGTTTTTT
TRBV9,NA,NA,TRBJ2-1,CASLSPGGHEQFF,TGTGCCAGCTTATCCCCCGGGGGTCACGAGCAGTTCTTC
TRBV12-3/TRBV12-4,NA,NA,TRBJ1-4,CASSLSGGGGEKLFF,TGTGCCAGCAGCTTAAGTGGGGGTGGAGGTGAAAAACTGTTTTTT
TRBV12-3/TRBV12-4,few,TRBD2,TRBJ2-1,CASSSSGGNNEQFF,TGTGCCAGCAGCTCCAGCGGGGGGAACAATGAGCAGTTCTTC
TRBV6-2/TRBV6-3,few,TRBD2,TRBJ2-7,CASSSPRGLAGVPYEQYF,TGTGCCAGCAGTTCGCCGCGGGGACTAGCGGGAGTCCCCTACGAGCAGTACTTC
TRBV4-3,few,TRBD2,TRBJ2-4,CASSQERAFAGGILAKNIQYF,TGCGCCAGCAGCCAAGAAAGGGCCTTTGCGGGAGGGATTCTAGCCAAAAACATTCAGTACTTC
TRBV5-1,NA,NA,TRBJ1-6,CASRSDRQLTPLHF,TGCGCCAGCAGATCTGACAGGCAGCTGACACCCCTCCACTTT
TRBV12-3/TRBV12-4,few,NA,TRBJ1-2,CASSLGRGARGYTF,TGTGCCAGCAGTTTGGGCAGGGGAGCGCGTGGCTACACCTTC
TRBV28,few,NA,TRBJ1-4,CASSRAGSGTNEKLFF,TGTGCCAGCAGTCGAGCCGGTTCCGGAACTAATGAAAAACTGTTTTTT
TRBV7-3,few,NA,TRBJ2-1,CASSLSPSFEQFF,TGTGCCAGCAGCTTAAGCCCTAGCTTTGAGCAGTTCTTC
TRBV12-3/TRBV12-4,few,NA,TRBJ2-1,CASSLGWGHNEQFF,TGTGCCAGCAGTTTAGGGTGGGGGCACAATGAGCAGTTCTTC
TRBV19,NA,NA,TRBJ1-3,CASSRLGSSGNTIYF,TGTGCCAGTAGTAGGTTAGGCAGCTCTGGAAACACCATATATTTT
TRBV9,NA,NA,TRBJ1-1,CASTRGGLNTEAFF,TGTGCCAGCACCCGAGGGGGTCTGAACACTGAAGCTTTCTTT
TRBV11-2,few,TRBD1,TRBJ2-5,CASSPWTGDFQETQYF,TGTGCCAGCAGCCCATGGACAGGGGACTTCCAAGAGACCCAGTACTTC
TRBV7-9,NA,NA,TRBJ2-1,CASSLVWGGLNEQFF,TGTGCCAGCAGCTTAGTCTGGGGGGGCCTCAATGAGCAGTTCTTC
TRBV5-5,NA,TRBD2,TRBJ2-3,CASSLGMAGGFKDTQYF,TGTGCCAGCAGCTTGGGGATGGCGGGAGGGTTTAAAGATACGCAGTATTTT
TRBV12-3/TRBV12-4,once,NA,TRBJ1-1,CASSPIRGETEAFF,TGTGCCAGCAGCCCTATTCGGGGAGAGACTGAAGCTTTCTTT
TRBV7-9,few,NA,TRBJ1-1,CASSSYDRLNTEAFF,TGTGCCAGCAGTTCCTACGACAGGTTGAACACTGAAGCTTTCTTT
TRBV28,NA,NA,TRBJ1-1,CASRLGDLNTEAFF,TGTGCCAGCAGACTCGGAGATCTGAACACTGAAGCTTTCTTT
TRBV12-5,NA,TRBD1,TRBJ2-7,CASARTGETPRLSSYEQYF,TGTGCTAGTGCCAGGACAGGGGAAACCCCCCGGCTCAGCTCCTACGAGCAGTACTTC
TRBV7-9,many,TRBD1,TRBJ2-1,CASSPRDSPYNEQFF,TGTGCCAGCAGCCCCCGGGACAGCCCGTACAATGAGCAGTTCTTC
TRBV9,few,NA,TRBJ1-1,CASSVGPGVNTEAFF,TGTGCCAGCAGCGTAGGACCGGGGGTGAACACTGAAGCTTTCTTT
TRBV7-9,NA,NA,TRBJ1-6,CASSLEASPLHF,TGTGCCAGCAGCTTAGAGGCTTCACCCCTCCACTTT
TRBV9,NA,TRBD2,TRBJ2-5,CASSVGSGTSGQETQYF,TGTGCCAGCAGCGTAGGGTCCGGGACTAGCGGCCAAGAGACCCAGTACTTC
TRBV7-9,NA,NA,TRBJ2-3,CASSKNPQSKYF,TGTGCCAGCAGCAAAAACCCCCAATCCAAGTATTTT
TRBV3-1,NA,NA,TRBJ2-3,CASSQGRGGVKTDTQYF,TGTGCCAGCAGCCAAGGTCGAGGGGGAGTAAAAACAGATACGCAGTATTTT
TRBV3-1,NA,NA,TRBJ2-3,CASSPTSGADTQYF,TGTGCCAGCAGCCCGACCTCCGGGGCAGATACGCAGTATTTT
TRBV27,few,TRBD2,TRBJ2-3,CASSFTGTSEHTDTQYF,TGTGCCAGCAGTTTCACCGGGACTAGCGAACACACAGATACGCAGTATTTT
TRBV7-2,many,TRBD2,TRBJ2-1,CASSLELAGGNEQFF,TGTGCCAGCAGCTTAGAGCTAGCGGGAGGCAATGAGCAGTTCTTC
TRBV9,NA,NA,TRBJ2-1,CASSVGGDRGHYNEQFF,TGTGCCAGCAGCGTAGGGGGGGATCGCGGCCACTACAATGAGCAGTTCTTC
TRBV5-1,many,NA,TRBJ2-5,CASSLEGLRRETQYF,TGCGCCAGCAGCTTGGAGGGGTTACGCCGAGAGACCCAGTACTTC